Presented here are 21 T cell receptor beta chains from one specimen sequenced in a study of T cells in tuberculosis. Profiled with immunoSEQ multiplex PCR; TCRdb holds only in-frame clones, not every one. Among over 35,000 clones listed, around 96% were seen once. The sequenced sample was PBMCs. The receptors were gathered from a donor aged 10-29 years with latent tuberculosis or without tuberculosis infection.

This clone was found a few times. The V gene is TRBV9, the J gene TRBJ2-5, with 9 positions matching TRBD1. Unmatched junction bases numbered 3, after V lost 3 bases and J lost 3 bases. CDR1 and CDR2 from the germline V gene are SGDLS and YYNGEE. The CDR3 is 14 residues long. CDR3 in DNA: TGTGCCAGCAGCGCTGGACAGGGGAAAGAGACCCAGTACTTC. Translating it yields CASSAGQGKETQYF.

The chain joins TRBV5-4 to TRBJ2-1; D perhaps matches TRBD2 (5 bases). Trimming stripped 1 base from V and 8 bases from J, with 13 bases between. The CDR3 spans 14 residues. Per the germline V gene, CDR1 is SGHNT and CDR2 is YYREEE (reference sequence). For the CDR3, the DNA is TGTGCCAGCAGCTTGCTCGAGGGTTCCCATGAGCAGTTCTTC. The encoded protein is CASSLLEGSHEQFF.

This chain joins TRBV2 and TRBJ2-2; 8 bases are shared with TRBD2. After removal of 7 bases from V and 1 base from J, the junction contained 11 bases not matched to a gene. Germline V gene data show CDR1 as SNHLY and CDR2 as FYNNEI. The CDR3 consists of 17 residues. The CDR3 DNA sequence: TGTGCCAGCACCGCCTGGCGGGGGGCTTGGAACACCGGGGAGCTGTTTTTT. It yields the protein CASTAWRGAWNTGELFF.

A single count supports this clone. The DNA for the CDR3 is TGTGCCAGCAGCTCTCGGACAGTAATGAACACTGAAGCTTTCTTT. As protein: CASSSRTVMNTEAFF. This chain connects TRBV7-9 to TRBJ1-1; possible D gene TRBD1, 6 bases. The V gene lost 4 bases and the J gene lost 0 bases, with 12 bases spanning the gap. The CDR3 loop spans 15 amino acids. Germline V lookup: CDR1 SEHNR, CDR2 FQNEAQ (reference sequence).

This clone appeared a single time. The chain joins TRBV6-1 to TRBJ2-3, with 10 bases that match TRBD2. V shed 4 bases and J 0 bases; nucleotides not matched to a gene: 4. Per the germline V gene, CDR1 is MNHNS and CDR2 is SASEGT. The CDR3 totals 16 residues. In DNA form, the CDR3 reads TGTGCCAGCAGTGCCATAGCGGGGGGCAGCACAGATACGCAGTATTTT. Residues: CASSAIAGGSTDTQYF.

The V call is TRBV5-5, the J call TRBJ2-7, with a possible D match to TRBD1 (5 bases). Germline CDR1 and CDR2: SGHKS and YYEKEE (reference sequence). Trimming pared 2 bases from V and 6 bases from J, leaving 12 bases between. The CDR3 spans 13 residues. DNA of the CDR3: TGTGCCAGCAGCTTAGGGGCCGCTACCGAGCAGTACTTC. Translation gives CASSLGAATEQYF.

The V and J genes are TRBV7-6 and TRBJ2-1; TRBD1 aligns across 8 bases. Per germline, CDR1 SGHVS and CDR2 FNYEAQ. This CDR3 comprises 16 residues. J gave up 1 base and V 3 bases, and 5 bases lay outside the gene matches. CDR3 amino acids: CASSFDRGRSYNEQFF. DNA of the CDR3: TGTGCCAGCAGCTTCGACAGGGGCCGATCCTACAATGAGCAGTTCTTC.

This clone came up a few times. For the CDR3, the DNA is TGTGCCAGCAGCTGGACTAGCGGGGGGCTCGAGAAAAGGCGGTACTTC. Its translation: CASSWTSGGLEKRRYF. V and J are TRBV5-4 and TRBJ2-7; 14 bases map to TRBD2. Trimming took 3 bases from V and 12 from J; bases not matched to a gene: 14. In germline, CDR1 is SGHNT, CDR2 YYREEE (reference sequence). The length of the CDR3 is 16 residues.

J is TRBJ1-1 and V is TRBV6-5; TRBD1 is a possible D gene (6 bases). The CDR3 sequence is 13 residues long. Germline values: CDR1 MNHEY, CDR2 SVGAGI. Deletions cut 4 bases from V and 5 bases from J, with 11 bases between. CDR3 amino acids: CASSSSGVTEAFF. Here the CDR3 DNA reads TGTGCCAGCAGTTCATCAGGGGTTACTGAAGCTTTCTTT.

This chain uses TRBV10-3 with TRBJ1-2, with no clear D. CDR1 ENHRY and CDR2 SYGVKD come from the germline V gene. Trimming pared 11 bases from V and 1 base from J, leaving 11 bases between. The CDR3 length is 12 residues. Written as DNA, the CDR3 is TGTGCCCCGAGGCAGCTTAACTATGGCTACACCTTC. It encodes CAPRQLNYGYTF.

This chain uses TRBV19 with TRBJ1-2; the match to TRBD1 covers 7 bases. CDR3 length: 15 amino acids. Germline V lookup: CDR1 LNHDA, CDR2 SQIVND (reference sequence). J lost 7 bases, V lost 6 bases, and 14 bases had no gene match. The CDR3 protein is CASSPSLQGSGGYTF. DNA of the CDR3: TGTGCCAGTAGCCCCTCCCTACAGGGGAGCGGTGGCTACACCTTC.

The chain couples TRBV29-1 to TRBJ2-5; TRBD2 matches at 13 bases. Germline V lookup: CDR1 SQVTM, CDR2 ANQGSEA. V trimming: 4 bases; J trimming: 5 bases; junction bases outside the gene matches: 4. This CDR3 is built from 14 residues. CDR3 loop: CSVGTSGSLETQYF. CDR3 nucleotides: TGCAGCGTTGGGACTAGCGGGAGCTTGGAGACCCAGTACTTC. Complete variable domain (other parts from reference TRBV29-1 and TRBJ2-5): SAVISQKPSRDICQRGTSLTIQCQVDSQVTMMFWYRQQPGQSLTLIATANQGSEATYESGFVIDKFPISRPNLTFSTLTVSNMSPEDSSIYLCSVGTSGSLETQYFGPGTRLLVL.

This chain connects TRBV5-6 to TRBJ1-2, with 7 bases identical to TRBD1. Germline V CDR1 and CDR2: SGHDT, YYEEEE. This CDR3 is 13 amino acids long. V lost 0 bases to trimming and J lost 8 bases; unmatched junction nucleotides: 4. This CDR3 is CASSLAQGGGYTF. DNA of the CDR3: TGTGCCAGCAGCTTGGCCCAGGGGGGCGGCTACACCTTC.

The V gene is TRBV7-3, the J gene TRBJ2-5; D call uncertain. V gave up 0 bases and J gave up 0 bases, with 2 bases separating them. Germline V lookup: CDR1 SGHTA, CDR2 FQGTGA. The CDR3 has 13 residues. CDR3 loop: CASSLTYQETQYF. In DNA, the CDR3 is TGTGCCAGCAGCTTAACCTACCAAGAGACCCAGTACTTC.

In DNA, the CDR3 is TGTGCCAGCAGCTCAGAAACAGGGGTCGGCACTGAAGCTTTCTTT. Its protein product is CASSSETGVGTEAFF. J is TRBJ1-1 and V is TRBV7-9; 7 bases line up with TRBD1. The V gene end was trimmed by 4 bases and the J gene end by 4 bases; junction bases not matched to a gene: 9. The germline gives CDR1 SEHNR, CDR2 FQNEAQ (reference sequence). The length of the CDR3 is 15 residues. The whole variable domain, remainder taken from reference TRBV7-9 and TRBJ1-1, is DTGVSQNPRHKITKRGQNVTFRCDPISEHNRLYWYRQTLGQGPEFLTYFQNEAQLEKSRLLSDRFSAERPKGSFSTLEIQRTEQGDSAMYLCASSSETGVGTEAFFGQGTRLTVV.

The V and J genes are TRBV28 and TRBJ2-7; 7 bases match TRBD2. After removal of 6 bases from V and 9 bases from J, the junction contained 17 bases not matched to a gene. This CDR3 is 15 amino acids long. From germline, CDR1 is MDHEN and CDR2 SYDVKM. The CDR3 DNA sequence: TGTGCCAGCAGGTCGGGGGGAACCAATCCGACTAGGCAGTACTTC. Protein product: CASRSGGTNPTRQYF. Complete variable domain (other parts from reference TRBV28 and TRBJ2-7): DVKVTQSSRYLVKRTGEKVFLECVQDMDHENMFWYRQDPGLGLRLIYFSYDVKMKEKGDIPEGYSVSREKKERFSLILESASTNQTSMYLCASRSGGTNPTRQYFGPGTRLTVT.

The rearrangement uses TRBV2 and TRBJ1-5; TRBD1 is a possible D gene (5 bases). CDR1 is SNHLY, CDR2 FYNNEI, per germline. V lost 2 bases to trimming and J lost 2 bases, with 13 bases between them. This CDR3 spans 16 amino acids. Here the CDR3 DNA reads TGTGCCAGCAGTGAACGGACAAATGTGGGCAATCAGCCCCAGCATTTT. It yields the protein CASSERTNVGNQPQHF. Filled out from reference TRBV2 and TRBJ1-5, the complete variable domain reads EPEVTQTPSHQVTQMGQEVILRCVPISNHLYFYWYRQILGQKVEFLVSFYNNEISEKSEIFDDQFSVERPDGSNFTLKIRSTKLEDSAMYFCASSERTNVGNQPQHFGDGTRLSIL.

V and J are TRBV11-2 and TRBJ2-2; TRBD2 matches 8 bases. Germline assignment: CDR1 SGHAT and CDR2 FQNNGV. J lost 3 bases, V lost 3 bases, and 9 bases had no gene match. The CDR3 consists of 17 residues. In DNA, the CDR3 is TGTGCCAGCAGCTTGGGTAACGGGGGGGCGGACACCGGGGAGCTGTTTTTT. It yields the protein CASSLGNGGADTGELFF.

This rearrangement joins TRBV7-7 to TRBJ1-1; the D is unclear. CDR3 length equals 13 residues. The germline V gene has CDR1 SSHAT and CDR2 FNYEAQ (reference sequence). V was trimmed by 5 bases and J by 3 bases, leaving 10 bases between them. The CDR3 DNA follows: TGTGCCAGCAGCCCCGCAGGTGACACTGAAGCTTTCTTT. It encodes CASSPAGDTEAFF.

This clone occurred once. This chain uses TRBV5-4 with TRBJ1-6; D might be TRBD1 (6 bases). V was cut by 6 bases and J by 9 bases, with 22 bases left in between. Looked up from germline, CDR1 is SGHNT and CDR2 is YYREEE (reference sequence). This CDR3 is 16 amino acids long. CDR3 sequence reads: CASKTDTGTRGSPLHF. The CDR3 DNA is TGTGCCAGCAAAACCGACACCGGGACAAGGGGTTCACCCCTCCACTTT. Filled out from reference TRBV5-4 and TRBJ1-6, the complete variable domain reads ETGVTQSPTHLIKTRGQQVTLRCSSQSGHNTVSWYQQALGQGPQFIFQYYREEENGRGNFPPRFSGLQFPNYSSELNVNALELDDSALYLCASKTDTGTRGSPLHFGNGTRLTVT.

This clone was picked up one time. V usage is TRBV6-5 and J usage is TRBJ2-6; D gene uncertain. Germline CDR1 MNHEY, CDR2 SVGAGI. The germline V and J ends were trimmed by 2 bases and 3 bases, with 5 bases remaining between them. The CDR3 runs to 14 residues. The CDR3 sequence: CASSYARGANVLTF. CDR3 sequence (DNA): TGTGCCAGCAGTTACGCGCGTGGGGCCAACGTCCTGACTTTC.